This passage covers 9 T cell receptor beta chains from one sample sequenced in a study of shared clonotypes between healthy human individuals. The repertoire was sequenced with immunoSEQ multiplex PCR; TCRdb's copy has only in-frame clones and lacks some. The sample has a few hundred thousand clones, approximately 97% seen once; the top ten hold roughly 0.05%. What was sequenced was naive CD4+ T cells sorted from blood. Stated subset: CD45RA+ positively selected. These receptor sequences come from a woman in her thirties in good health.

The rearrangement uses TRBV20-1 and TRBJ1-2; D call uncertain. This CDR3 is built from 9 residues. Germline assignment: CDR1 DFQATT and CDR2 SNEGSKA (reference sequence). CDR3: CMVVPGYTF. The CDR3 DNA sequence: TGCATGGTAGTCCCGGGCTACACCTTC.

The chain is built from TRBV5-6 and TRBJ2-2; D call uncertain. The CDR3 runs to 11 residues. Per germline, CDR1 SGHDT and CDR2 YYEEEE. Trimming cost V 4 bases and J 5 bases, with 3 bases left between them. In nucleotides, the CDR3 is TGTGCCAGCAGCCAAACCGGGGAGCTGTTTTTT. Translating it yields CASSQTGELFF.

V usage is TRBV28 and J usage is TRBJ2-7, with TRBD2 matching 12 bases. The CDR3 sequence is 15 residues long. CDR1 is MDHEN and CDR2 is SYDVKM in the germline V gene. J was trimmed by 6 bases and V by 5 bases; bases with no gene match: 8. CDR3 residues: CASSPTSGRTLEQYF. The CDR3 DNA reads TGTGCCAGCAGTCCGACTAGCGGGAGAACACTCGAGCAGTACTTC. The full variable domain, completed using reference TRBV28 and TRBJ2-7, is DVKVTQSSRYLVKRTGEKVFLECVQDMDHENMFWYRQDPGLGLRLIYFSYDVKMKEKGDIPEGYSVSREKKERFSLILESASTNQTSMYLCASSPTSGRTLEQYFGPGTRLTVT.

J is TRBJ2-7 and V is TRBV7-9; 11 bases are a match to TRBD2. Germline values: CDR1 SEHNR, CDR2 FQNEAQ (reference sequence). The CDR3 extends over 15 amino acids. Unmatched junction bases numbered 5, after V lost 3 bases and J lost 4 bases. The CDR3 DNA is TGTGCCAGCAGCTTCACTAGCGGGAGATTGTACGAGCAGTACTTC. It yields the protein CASSFTSGRLYEQYF.

V gene TRBV28 combines with J gene TRBJ2-7, with 7 bases matching TRBD2. Germline lookup yields CDR1 MDHEN and CDR2 SYDVKM. The CDR3 is 15 amino acids. The V gene end was trimmed by 7 bases and the J gene end by 0 bases; junction bases not matched to a gene: 9. The CDR3 coding sequence is TGTGCCAGCACCTATGGCGGGGGAAGCTCCTACGAGCAGTACTTC. The encoded protein is CASTYGGGSSYEQYF.

V gene TRBV4-1 combines with J gene TRBJ2-7, with 10 positions matching TRBD2. V shed 6 bases, J shed 3 bases, and the junction held 2 bases outside the gene matches. This CDR3 contains 13 residues. Germline values: CDR1 MGHRA, CDR2 YSYEKL. The CDR3 nucleotides are TGCGCCAGCAGGAAGCGGGAGGGCTACGAGCAGTACTTC. Translating gives CASRKREGYEQYF.

The V and J genes are TRBV5-1 and TRBJ1-3, with unresolved D. V lost 0 bases to trimming and J lost 2 bases, with 9 bases between them. CDR1 is SGHRS, CDR2 YFSETQ, per germline. The CDR3 consists of 15 residues. CDR3 in amino acids: CASSLVGLPGNTIYF. The CDR3 bases are TGCGCCAGCAGCTTGGTCGGTCTTCCTGGAAACACCATATATTTT. Drawing the rest from reference TRBV5-1 and TRBJ1-3, the complete variable domain is KAGVTQTPRYLIKTRGQQVTLSCSPISGHRSVSWYQQTPGQGLQFLFEYFSETQRNKGNFPGRFSGRQFSNSRSEMNVSTLELGDSALYLCASSLVGLPGNTIYFGEGSWLTVV.

This clone was detected only once. The J gene is TRBJ1-5, the V gene TRBV28; D is unclear. The CDR3 has 15 residues. V shed 7 bases and J shed 4 bases, with 17 bases lying between them. Per germline, CDR1 MDHEN and CDR2 SYDVKM. The CDR3 is CASMVPVAKNQPQHF. The CDR3 bases are TGTGCCAGCATGGTACCAGTGGCGAAAAATCAGCCCCAGCATTTT. The variable domain in full, with the rest retrieved from reference TRBV28 and TRBJ1-5, is DVKVTQSSRYLVKRTGEKVFLECVQDMDHENMFWYRQDPGLGLRLIYFSYDVKMKEKGDIPEGYSVSREKKERFSLILESASTNQTSMYLCASMVPVAKNQPQHFGDGTRLSIL.

The chain combines TRBV10-1 with TRBJ2-7, with D perhaps matching TRBD1 (6 bases). Trimming removed 0 bases at V and 4 bases at J, with 13 bases between. The CDR3 spans 15 residues. Germline CDR1 reads WNHNN; CDR2 reads SYGVQD (reference sequence). The CDR3 nucleotides are TGCGCCAGCAGTGAGTCGAACAGGGCCCCTTACGAGCAGTACTTC. This gives the protein CASSESNRAPYEQYF.